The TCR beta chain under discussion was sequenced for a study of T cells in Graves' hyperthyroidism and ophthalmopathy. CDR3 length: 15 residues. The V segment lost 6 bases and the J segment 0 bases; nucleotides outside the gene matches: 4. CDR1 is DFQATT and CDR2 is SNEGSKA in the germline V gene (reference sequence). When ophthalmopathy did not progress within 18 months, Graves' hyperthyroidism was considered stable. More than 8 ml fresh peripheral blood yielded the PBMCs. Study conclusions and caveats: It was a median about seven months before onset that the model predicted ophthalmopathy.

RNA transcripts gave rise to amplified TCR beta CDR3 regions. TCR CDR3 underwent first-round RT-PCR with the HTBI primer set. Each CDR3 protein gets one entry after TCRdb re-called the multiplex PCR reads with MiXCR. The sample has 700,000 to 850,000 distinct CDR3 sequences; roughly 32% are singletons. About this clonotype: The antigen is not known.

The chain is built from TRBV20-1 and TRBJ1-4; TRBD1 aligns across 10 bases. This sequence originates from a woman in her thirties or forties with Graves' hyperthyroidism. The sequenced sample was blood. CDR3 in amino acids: CSATGQGATNEKLFF. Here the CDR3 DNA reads TGCAGTGCAACTGGACAGGGGGCAACTAATGAAAAACTGTTTTTT.